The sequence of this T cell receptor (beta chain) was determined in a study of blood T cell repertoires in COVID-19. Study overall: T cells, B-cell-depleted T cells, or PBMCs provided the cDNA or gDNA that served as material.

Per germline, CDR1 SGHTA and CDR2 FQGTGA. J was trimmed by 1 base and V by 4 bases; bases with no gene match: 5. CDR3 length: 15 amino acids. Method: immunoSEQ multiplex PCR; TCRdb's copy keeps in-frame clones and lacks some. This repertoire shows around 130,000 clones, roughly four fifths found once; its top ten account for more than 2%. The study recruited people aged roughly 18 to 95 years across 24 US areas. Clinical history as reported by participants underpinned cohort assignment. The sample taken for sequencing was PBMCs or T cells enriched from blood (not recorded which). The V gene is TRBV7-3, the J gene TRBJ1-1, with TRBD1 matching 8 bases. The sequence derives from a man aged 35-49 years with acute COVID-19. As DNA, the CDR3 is TGTGCCAGCAGCTCCGGACAGGGAGGGAACACTGAAGCTTTCTTT. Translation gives CASSSGQGGNTEAFF.